Only a few counts were recorded for the clone carrying this TCR beta chain. The CDR3 consists of 16 residues. Germline V gives CDR1 SGHTA, CDR2 FQGNSA. The J segment lost 1 base and the V segment lost 4 bases, leaving 8 bases of the junction unmatched. This sample was included in a study of T cells in Graves' hyperthyroidism and ophthalmopathy. A NOSPECS grade of at least 4, a Clinical Activity Score of at least 3 and duration under 3 months were recorded in ophthalmopathy patients. Researchers amplified the TCR beta CDR3 regions from RNA transcripts. The HTBI set primed first-round TCR CDR3 RT-PCR. TCRdb re-derived calls from the multiplex PCR reads in MiXCR, one entry per CDR3 protein. The profile covers hundreds of thousands of distinct CDR3 sequences, with less than 25% appearing a single time and more than 30% taken by the ten largest.

The sequence was obtained from a man aged 25 to 40 with Graves' ophthalmopathy. Sequencing input: blood. The chain uses TRBV7-2 and TRBJ2-7; 9 bases are shared with TRBD1. CDR3 DNA: TGTGCCAGCAGCTCTGACCGCGGACAGGGGTCCTACGAGCAGTACTTC. Translating gives CASSSDRGQGSYEQYF.